Listed here are 18 T cell receptor beta chains from one sample, sequenced in a study of T cell responses to AZD1222 COVID-19 vaccine. Data came from immunoSEQ multiplex PCR; TCRdb stores just in-frame clones and leaves some out. The sample consists of 100,000 to 150,000 clones, 85% to 90% of them appearing once. Material: peripheral blood, obtained on day 0 of AZD1222 vaccination. These receptors came from an adult in good health.

This clone was counted a single time. The gene calls are TRBV7-9 and TRBJ2-5; perhaps TRBD1 as D (5 bases). Germline-derived CDR1 and CDR2 are SEHNR and FQNEAQ (reference sequence). Deletions cut 2 bases from V and 2 bases from J, with 12 bases between. The CDR3 length is 15 residues. CDR3 DNA: TGTGCCAGCAGCTTAATCGCAGGGAAGCAAGAGACCCAGTACTTC. Protein product: CASSLIAGKQETQYF.

The chain combines TRBV5-1 with TRBJ1-1; 8 nucleotides match TRBD1. The CDR3 length is 15 residues. V trimming: 4 bases; J trimming: 0 bases; junction bases outside the gene matches: 5. The germline V gene encodes CDR1 SGHRS and CDR2 YFSETQ. As DNA, the CDR3 is TGCGCCAGCAGCCCTGTGGGACAGGTGAACACTGAAGCTTTCTTT. Amino acids: CASSPVGQVNTEAFF.

The chain joins TRBV7-6 to TRBJ2-3; 8 nucleotides agree with TRBD1. Trimming at V came to 3 bases and at J to 4 bases, leaving 6 bases not matched to a gene. CDR1 is SGHVS, CDR2 FNYEAQ, per germline. The CDR3 is made up of 15 amino acids. The CDR3: CASSFQGAYADTQYF. DNA for the CDR3: TGTGCCAGCAGCTTCCAGGGGGCTTACGCAGATACGCAGTATTTT.

This chain joins TRBV29-1 and TRBJ2-2; 8 positions match TRBD1. V was pared by 4 bases and J by 6 bases, with 7 bases of the junction left unmatched. This CDR3 is 14 amino acids long. Germline CDR1 is SQVTM and CDR2 is ANQGSEA. CDR3 in amino acids: CSVVTGGLPGELFF. The CDR3 region has the DNA TGCAGCGTTGTCACAGGGGGGTTACCCGGGGAGCTGTTTTTT.

The chain links TRBV28 to TRBJ1-1; D unresolved. Trimming removed 7 bases at V and 1 base at J, with 13 bases between. CDR1 is MDHEN, CDR2 SYDVKM, per germline. This CDR3 contains 14 residues. CDR3 in amino acids: CASTILLGNTEAFF. DNA of the CDR3: TGTGCCAGCACCATTCTTTTGGGGAACACTGAAGCTTTCTTT.

The rearrangement uses TRBV11-2 and TRBJ1-2; no definite D call. V was shortened by 5 bases and J by 4 bases, with 14 bases between the two germline ends. CDR1 is SGHAT and CDR2 is FQNNGV in the germline V gene. CDR3 length: 14 residues. Written as DNA, the CDR3 is TGTGCCAGCAGCCCGACCCGGTGGGGCTATGGCTACACCTTC. It encodes CASSPTRWGYGYTF.

This chain uses TRBV15 with TRBJ1-6; a weak D match, TRBD1 (6 bases). Germline V gives CDR1 LNHNV, CDR2 YYDKDF (reference sequence). Between the trimmed V and J ends, which lost 6 bases and 8 bases, there was a span of 11 bases. The CDR3 runs to 13 residues. The CDR3 protein is CATSTGFDSPLHF. As DNA, the CDR3 is TGTGCCACCAGTACAGGGTTTGATTCACCCCTCCACTTT.

In DNA, the CDR3 is TGTGCCACCAGCGAGGAGTTGAGTGAAAAACTGTTTTTT. Amino acid sequence: CATSEELSEKLFF. The V and J genes are TRBV24-1 and TRBJ1-4; D remains unclear. Between the trimmed V and J ends, which lost 7 bases and 7 bases, there was a span of 12 bases. Germline-derived CDR1 and CDR2 are KGHDR and SFDVKD. The CDR3 consists of 13 residues.

Of note for this clone: The junction and the germline gene differ at one end; a read error may be behind it. The J gene is TRBJ1-1, the V gene TRBV7-7; D unclear. The CDR3 covers 13 residues. Germline V lookup: CDR1 SSHAT, CDR2 FNYEAQ (reference sequence). The CDR3 DNA sequence: TGTGCTAGCAGCTTATCCTATTACACTGAAGCTTTCTTT. Translation gives CASSLSYYTEAFF.

CDR3 sequence: CASIINSGSYEQYF. As DNA, the CDR3 is TGTGCCAGCATCATAAACTCCGGCTCCTACGAGCAGTACTTC. The V gene is TRBV6-5, the J gene TRBJ2-7; unclear D gene. V was trimmed by 7 bases and J by 0 bases, leaving 13 bases between them. The CDR3 loop spans 14 amino acids. Looked up from germline, CDR1 is MNHEY and CDR2 is SVGAGI.

This rearrangement joins TRBV9 to TRBJ2-2; D gene ambiguous. Germline V gene data show CDR1 as SGDLS and CDR2 as YYNGEE. V was shortened by 3 bases and J by 4 bases, with 13 bases between the two germline ends. The CDR3 is 15 amino acids. This CDR3 reads CASSAEYKGTGELFF. CDR3 DNA: TGTGCCAGCAGCGCAGAGTATAAGGGCACCGGGGAGCTGTTTTTT.

The V and J genes are TRBV2 and TRBJ1-1, with 8 bases that match TRBD1. Trimming took 3 bases from V and 5 from J; bases not matched to a gene: 5. This CDR3 is 14 amino acids long. Germline V lookup: CDR1 SNHLY, CDR2 FYNNEI. The CDR3 DNA reads TGTGCCAGCAGTGACAGGACAGGGTATACTGAAGCTTTCTTT. Its translation: CASSDRTGYTEAFF.

V is TRBV3-1 (or the pseudogene TRBV3-2) and J is TRBJ2-7, with D unclear. This CDR3 has 12 residues. Trimming removed 1 base from V and 7 bases from J, with 8 bases in between. Germline values: CDR1 LGHDT, CDR2 YNNKEL (reference sequence). The CDR3 is CASSQAGLEQYF. The CDR3 DNA is TGTGCCAGCAGCCAAGCCGGGTTGGAGCAGTACTTC.

CDR3 residues: CATRQGTNTEAFF. As DNA, the CDR3 is TGTGCCACCAGACAGGGGACGAACACTGAAGCTTTCTTT. The chain joins TRBV10-3 to TRBJ1-1, with 8 bases fitting TRBD1. The germline V gene encodes CDR1 ENHRY and CDR2 SYGVKD. This CDR3 comprises 13 residues. V lost 10 bases and J lost 1; bases outside the gene matches: 5.

The chain carries TRBV7-2 and TRBJ2-1; 11 bases match TRBD2. Germline CDR1 is SGHTA and CDR2 is FQGNSA. The CDR3 totals 15 residues. V was pared by 5 bases and J by 6 bases, with 6 bases of the junction left unmatched. In DNA form, the CDR3 reads TGTGCCAGCAGCCCCACTAGCGGGGGCGCCAATGAGCAGTTCTTC. Amino acids: CASSPTSGGANEQFF.

The V and J genes are TRBV19 and TRBJ2-2; 7 bases match TRBD1. Germline values: CDR1 LNHDA, CDR2 SQIVND (reference sequence). Germline trimming cut 7 bases from V and 2 bases from J; bases unmatched to any gene: 10. CDR3 length equals 16 residues. As DNA, the CDR3 is TGTGCCAGTACCAAACCGGGACAGTTAAACACCGGGGAGCTGTTTTTT. Its translation is CASTKPGQLNTGELFF.

The CDR3 is CASSLGPRSSGNTIYF. In DNA form, the CDR3 reads TGTGCCAGCAGCTTGGGGCCCAGGAGCTCTGGAAACACCATATATTTT. V usage is TRBV5-6 and J usage is TRBJ1-3; D unresolved. CDR1 SGHDT and CDR2 YYEEEE come from the germline V gene. The CDR3 is made up of 16 amino acids. V lost 0 bases to trimming and J lost 0 bases, with 10 bases between them.

The V gene is TRBV7-2, the J gene TRBJ1-2; weak D call: TRBD1 (6 bases). The germline V and J ends were trimmed by 5 bases and 8 bases, with 15 bases remaining between them. Looked up from germline, CDR1 is SGHTA and CDR2 is FQGNSA. This CDR3 has 13 amino acids. CDR3 in DNA: TGTGCCAGCAGCCTGGACAGATTAAGCGGCTACACCTTC. It yields the protein CASSLDRLSGYTF.